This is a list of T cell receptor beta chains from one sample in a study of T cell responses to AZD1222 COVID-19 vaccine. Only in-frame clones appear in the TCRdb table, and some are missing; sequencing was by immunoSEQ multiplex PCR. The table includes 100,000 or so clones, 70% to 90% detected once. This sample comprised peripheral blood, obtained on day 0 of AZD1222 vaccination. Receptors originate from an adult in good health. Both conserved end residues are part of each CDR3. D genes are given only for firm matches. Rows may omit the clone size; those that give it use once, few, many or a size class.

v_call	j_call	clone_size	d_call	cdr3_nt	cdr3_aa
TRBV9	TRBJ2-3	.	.	TGTGCCAGCAGCGTACTCCGGAGCACAGATACGCAGTATTTT	CASSVLRSTDTQYF
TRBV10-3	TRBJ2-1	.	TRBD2	TGTGCCATCAGTCCGGGACTAGATGGGGTTGGGCAGTTCTTC	CAISPGLDGVGQFF
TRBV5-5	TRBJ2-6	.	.	TGTGCCAGCAGCTTGGATCAGGCAACTGGGGCCAACGTCCTGACTTTC	CASSLDQATGANVLTF
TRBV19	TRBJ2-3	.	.	TGTGCCAGTAGTATATTTCCCCTACGACGCACAGATACGCAGTATTTT	CASSIFPLRRTDTQYF
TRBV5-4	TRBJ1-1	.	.	TGTGCCATGACCGTGACACCGACCGAAGCTTTCTTT	CAMTVTPTEAFF
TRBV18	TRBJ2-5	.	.	TGTGCCAGCTCACCACGGGCCCAAGGAGGATTGGAGACCCAGTACTTC	CASSPRAQGGLETQYF
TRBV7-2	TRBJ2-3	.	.	TGTGCCAGCAGCTTAGTGACTGGAGGGGGAGGCACAGATACGCAGTATTTT	CASSLVTGGGGTDTQYF
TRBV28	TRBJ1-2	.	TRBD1	TGTGCCAGCACCAGTACCGGGACAGGGGGCCTCATTAGCTACACCTTC	CASTSTGTGGLISYTF
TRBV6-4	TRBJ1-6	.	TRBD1	TGTGCCAGCAGTCTAGAGGGACAGGGAACTTCACCCCTCCACTTT	CASSLEGQGTSPLHF
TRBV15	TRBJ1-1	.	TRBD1	TGTGCCACCAGCAGGGACTTGACAGGGCTGAACACTGAAGCTTTCTTT	CATSRDLTGLNTEAFF
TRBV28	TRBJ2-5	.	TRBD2	TGTGCCAGCGCTGGGAGCGGGGGAGTAGGGACCCAGTACTTC	CASAGSGGVGTQYF
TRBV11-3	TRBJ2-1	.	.	TGTGCCAGCAGCTTTGGGAGGCCCTCCTACAATGAGCAGTTCTTC	CASSFGRPSYNEQFF
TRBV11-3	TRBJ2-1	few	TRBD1	TGTGCCAGCAGCCAAGGATCGGGACAGTCCTACAATGAGCAGTTCTTC	CASSQGSGQSYNEQFF
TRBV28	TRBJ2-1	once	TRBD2	TGTGCCAGCAGTTTATCCGCGGGAGGGCCCTGGGAGCAGTTCTTC	CASSLSAGGPWEQFF
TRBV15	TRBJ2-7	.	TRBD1	TGTGCCACCAGCAGAGCCCGGGACAGGGCCTACGAGCAGTACTTC	CATSRARDRAYEQYF
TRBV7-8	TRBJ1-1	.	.	TGTGCCAGCAGCTTATCTCTCATTGGTGAAGCTTTCTTT	CASSLSLIGEAFF
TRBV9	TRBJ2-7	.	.	TGTGCCAGCAGCGTAGCTGCTAGTACCTACGAGCAGTACTTC	CASSVAASTYEQYF
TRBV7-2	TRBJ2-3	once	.	TGTGCCAGCAGCTTAGGAGGATCTGGAGATACGCAGTATTTT	CASSLGGSGDTQYF
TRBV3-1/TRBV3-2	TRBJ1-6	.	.	TGTGCCAGCAGCCATACAGCGGCGGAGTCACCCCTCCACTTT	CASSHTAAESPLHF
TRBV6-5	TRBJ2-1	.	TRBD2	TGTGCCAGCAGTCCGGGGGGCTACAATGAGCAGTTCTTC	CASSPGGYNEQFF
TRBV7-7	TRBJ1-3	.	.	TGTGCTAGCAGCTACAAATCGGGGTACTCTGGAAACACCATATATTTT	CASSYKSGYSGNTIYF
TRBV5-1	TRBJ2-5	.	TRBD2	TGCGCCAGCAGCTTGTTATGGAGGCTAGCGGGAGGTTCCCTGGAGACCCAGTACTTC	CASSLLWRLAGGSLETQYF
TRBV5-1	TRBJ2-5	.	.	TGCGCCAGCAGCTTGGCTATCGATTGGACAGCCCAAGAGACCCAGTACTTC	CASSLAIDWTAQETQYF